The rows below give T cell receptor beta chains drawn from one sample of a study of cytomegalovirus exposure and HLA in healthy donors. The method was immunoSEQ multiplex PCR; TCRdb's version includes in-frame clones alone and lacks a portion of them. The sample shows hundreds of thousands of clones, approximately 80% of them seen only once. The sequenced sample consisted of PBMCs. These receptors all stem from a male donor in good health and CMV-seronegative. CDR3s include the opening cysteine and the closing phenylalanine or tryptophan. A D gene is named only where the DNA matches it firmly. Where a row states a size, it is once, few, many or the class of an expanded clone; other rows omit it.

J gene: TRBJ1-2
V gene: TRBV5-6
clone size: -
D gene: -
CDR3 protein: CASSFDGDGSGYTF
CDR3 DNA: TGTGCCAGCAGCTTCGACGGGGATGGGAGCGGCTACACCTTC

J gene: TRBJ1-3
V gene: TRBV6-6
clone size: once
D gene: -
CDR3 protein: CASNWDISGNTIYF
CDR3 DNA: TGTGCCAGCAATTGGGACATCTCTGGAAACACCATATATTTT

J gene: TRBJ2-7
V gene: TRBV4-1
clone size: few
D gene: -
CDR3 protein: CASSQDRDIESYEQYF
CDR3 DNA: TGCGCCAGCAGCCAAGACAGGGACATAGAGTCCTACGAGCAGTACTTC

J gene: TRBJ2-1
V gene: TRBV7-6
clone size: -
D gene: TRBD2
CDR3 protein: CASSLLPKAGGYNEQFF
CDR3 DNA: TGTGCCAGCAGCTTGCTCCCCAAAGCGGGAGGGTACAATGAGCAGTTCTTC

J gene: TRBJ1-2
V gene: TRBV6-5
clone size: -
D gene: TRBD1
CDR3 protein: CASRTKTGGRGYTF
CDR3 DNA: TGTGCCAGCAGGACCAAGACAGGGGGGAGAGGCTACACCTTC

J gene: TRBJ2-1
V gene: TRBV28
clone size: -
D gene: TRBD1
CDR3 protein: CASSNGQDSVDEQFF
CDR3 DNA: TGTGCCAGCAGCAATGGACAGGATTCAGTCGATGAGCAGTTCTTC

J gene: TRBJ2-1
V gene: TRBV5-1
clone size: -
D gene: TRBD2
CDR3 protein: CASRREGRYNEQFF
CDR3 DNA: TGCGCCAGCAGAAGGGAGGGTCGCTACAATGAGCAGTTCTTC

J gene: TRBJ2-1
V gene: TRBV4-1
clone size: -
D gene: TRBD2
CDR3 protein: CASSQDRFGGSSYNEQFF
CDR3 DNA: TGCGCCAGCAGCCAAGACCGGTTCGGCGGGAGCTCCTACAATGAGCAGTTCTTC

J gene: TRBJ2-7
V gene: TRBV28
clone size: -
D gene: TRBD1
CDR3 protein: CASTSPTGAPYEQYF
CDR3 DNA: TGTGCCAGCACTTCCCCCACAGGGGCCCCCTACGAGCAGTACTTC

J gene: TRBJ2-1
V gene: TRBV5-1
clone size: once
D gene: TRBD2
CDR3 protein: CASSLYPRTSGVNEQFF
CDR3 DNA: TGCGCCAGCAGCTTGTACCCCCGGACTAGCGGGGTTAATGAGCAGTTCTTC

J gene: TRBJ1-6
V gene: TRBV10-3
clone size: -
D gene: TRBD1
CDR3 protein: CAIRGQGGSYNSPLHF
CDR3 DNA: TGTGCCATCAGGGGACAGGGCGGATCCTATAATTCACCCCTCCACTTT

J gene: TRBJ1-1
V gene: TRBV28
clone size: -
D gene: TRBD1
CDR3 protein: CASTLDRGRVRIRNTEAFF
CDR3 DNA: TGTGCCAGCACTTTAGACAGGGGGCGAGTTCGTATCAGGAACACTGAAGCTTTCTTT

J gene: TRBJ1-1
V gene: TRBV4-1
clone size: few
D gene: -
CDR3 protein: CASSQDPNRVVSTEAFF
CDR3 DNA: TGCGCCAGCAGCCAAGATCCGAACAGGGTCGTTAGCACTGAAGCTTTCTTT

J gene: TRBJ2-7
V gene: TRBV5-5
clone size: -
D gene: -
CDR3 protein: CASSSIGASYEQYF
CDR3 DNA: TGTGCCAGCAGCAGCATTGGGGCGAGCTACGAGCAGTACTTC

J gene: TRBJ2-7
V gene: TRBV7-9
clone size: -
D gene: -
CDR3 protein: CASSLDISYEQYF
CDR3 DNA: TGTGCCAGCAGTCTCGACATCTCCTACGAGCAGTACTTC

J gene: TRBJ1-1
V gene: TRBV6-5
clone size: -
D gene: -
CDR3 protein: CASLRTGNTEAFF
CDR3 DNA: TGTGCCAGTCTTCGGACGGGAAACACTGAAGCTTTCTTT

J gene: TRBJ2-2
V gene: TRBV4-2
clone size: -
D gene: -
CDR3 protein: CASSQGQTAGELFF
CDR3 DNA: TGTGCCAGCAGCCAAGGACAGACTGCCGGGGAGCTGTTTTTT

J gene: TRBJ2-4
V gene: TRBV27
clone size: -
D gene: -
CDR3 protein: CASSPVGGLAKNIQYF
CDR3 DNA: TGTGCCAGCAGTCCGGTGGGGGGACTGGCCAAAAACATTCAGTACTTC

J gene: TRBJ2-4
V gene: TRBV14
clone size: few
D gene: TRBD2
CDR3 protein: CASSQAPPGLAGVGNIQYF
CDR3 DNA: TGTGCCAGCAGCCAAGCACCCCCGGGACTAGCGGGAGTAGGAAACATTCAGTACTTC

J gene: TRBJ1-2
V gene: TRBV7-9
clone size: -
D gene: -
CDR3 protein: CASSLPTAYYGYTF
CDR3 DNA: TGTGCCAGCAGCTTACCCACAGCCTACTATGGCTACACCTTC

J gene: TRBJ2-6
V gene: TRBV13
clone size: -
D gene: -
CDR3 protein: CASTDSGANVLTF
CDR3 DNA: TGTGCCAGTACAGACTCTGGGGCCAACGTCCTGACTTTC

J gene: TRBJ2-3
V gene: TRBV15
clone size: -
D gene: TRBD2
CDR3 protein: CATSRLSGSRTDTQYF
CDR3 DNA: TGTGCCACCAGCAGATTGAGCGGGAGTAGAACAGATACGCAGTATTTT

J gene: TRBJ1-1
V gene: TRBV30
clone size: -
D gene: -
CDR3 protein: CAWSAQGRGWPEAFF
CDR3 DNA: TGTGCCTGGAGTGCACAGGGCAGGGGATGGCCTGAAGCTTTCTTT

J gene: TRBJ2-3
V gene: TRBV2
clone size: -
D gene: TRBD2
CDR3 protein: CASSEGLALTRGTDTQYF
CDR3 DNA: TGTGCCAGCAGTGAGGGACTAGCTTTGACTAGGGGCACAGATACGCAGTATTTT

J gene: TRBJ2-6
V gene: TRBV2
clone size: -
D gene: TRBD1
CDR3 protein: CASTQTGGSGANVLTF
CDR3 DNA: TGTGCCAGCACCCAGACAGGGGGCTCTGGGGCCAACGTCCTGACTTTC

J gene: TRBJ1-3
V gene: TRBV9
clone size: -
D gene: TRBD1
CDR3 protein: CASSATGSSGNTIYF
CDR3 DNA: TGTGCCAGCAGCGCGACAGGGTCCTCTGGAAACACCATATATTTT

J gene: TRBJ1-4
V gene: TRBV4-1
clone size: -
D gene: -
CDR3 protein: CASTLSTTNEKLFF
CDR3 DNA: TGCGCCAGCACCCTCAGTACAACTAATGAAAAACTGTTTTTT

J gene: TRBJ2-1
V gene: TRBV6-1
clone size: -
D gene: TRBD1
CDR3 protein: CASSPGTGSYNEQFF
CDR3 DNA: TGTGCCAGCAGCCCCGGGACAGGGAGCTACAATGAGCAGTTCTTC

J gene: TRBJ2-5
V gene: TRBV10-1
clone size: -
D gene: -
CDR3 protein: CASSLDSLQETQYF
CDR3 DNA: TGCGCCAGCAGTCTGGACAGCCTCCAAGAGACCCAGTACTTC

J gene: TRBJ1-1
V gene: TRBV14
clone size: -
D gene: -
CDR3 protein: CASSPTVRGTTEAFF
CDR3 DNA: TGTGCCAGCAGCCCTACAGTGCGGGGAACGACTGAAGCTTTCTTT

J gene: TRBJ2-2
V gene: TRBV27
clone size: -
D gene: -
CDR3 protein: CASSWGSANTGELFF
CDR3 DNA: TGTGCCAGCAGTTGGGGTAGCGCCAACACCGGGGAGCTGTTTTTT

J gene: TRBJ1-2
V gene: TRBV19
clone size: -
D gene: TRBD1
CDR3 protein: CASSIGRGQYSYGYTF
CDR3 DNA: TGTGCCAGTAGTATTGGCAGGGGGCAGTACAGCTATGGCTACACCTTC

J gene: TRBJ2-3
V gene: TRBV10-1
clone size: -
D gene: -
CDR3 protein: CASSVFPTDTQYF
CDR3 DNA: TGCGCCAGCAGTGTTTTTCCAACAGATACGCAGTATTTT

J gene: TRBJ2-5
V gene: TRBV7-9
clone size: -
D gene: -
CDR3 protein: CSIKRLNQETQYF
CDR3 DNA: TGTTCCATCAAACGACTGAATCAAGAGACCCAGTACTTC

J gene: TRBJ2-3
V gene: TRBV10-3
clone size: -
D gene: -
CDR3 protein: CAISSPDTQYF
CDR3 DNA: TGTGCCATCAGCTCTCCAGATACGCAGTATTTT

J gene: TRBJ2-7
V gene: TRBV7-9
clone size: -
D gene: -
CDR3 protein: CASSSRGAGHEQYF
CDR3 DNA: TGTGCCAGCAGCTCCCGGGGGGCAGGGCACGAGCAGTACTTC

J gene: TRBJ2-1
V gene: TRBV7-9
clone size: once
D gene: TRBD2
CDR3 protein: CASSTTSGGGNEQFF
CDR3 DNA: TGTGCCAGCAGCACGACTAGCGGGGGGGGGAATGAGCAGTTCTTC

J gene: TRBJ2-7
V gene: TRBV9
clone size: -
D gene: TRBD2
CDR3 protein: CASSVGLAGDGEQYF
CDR3 DNA: TGTGCCAGCAGCGTAGGTCTAGCGGGAGACGGCGAGCAGTACTTC

J gene: TRBJ2-5
V gene: TRBV19
clone size: -
D gene: -
CDR3 protein: CASSMGGEETQYF
CDR3 DNA: TGTGCCAGTAGTATGGGCGGGGAAGAGACCCAGTACTTC

J gene: TRBJ2-2
V gene: TRBV9
clone size: -
D gene: TRBD2
CDR3 protein: CASSMPGLAGGTGELFF
CDR3 DNA: TGTGCCAGCAGCATGCCGGGACTAGCGGGAGGGACCGGGGAGCTGTTTTTT

J gene: TRBJ1-2
V gene: TRBV5-1
clone size: -
D gene: TRBD1
CDR3 protein: CASSPEGDRVYGYTF
CDR3 DNA: TGCGCCAGCAGCCCGGAGGGGGACAGGGTCTATGGCTACACCTTC

J gene: TRBJ2-7
V gene: TRBV5-1
clone size: -
D gene: TRBD1
CDR3 protein: CASSPGDLDRVVEQYF
CDR3 DNA: TGCGCCAGCAGCCCTGGAGACCTCGACAGGGTTGTCGAGCAGTACTTC

J gene: TRBJ2-3
V gene: TRBV25-1
clone size: -
D gene: -
CDR3 protein: CASISDTQYF
CDR3 DNA: TGTGCCAGCATCTCAGATACGCAGTATTTT

J gene: TRBJ2-7
V gene: TRBV7-8
clone size: -
D gene: TRBD2
CDR3 protein: CASSLSSGNSEQYF
CDR3 DNA: TGTGCCAGCAGCTTATCTAGCGGGAATTCCGAGCAGTACTTC

J gene: TRBJ2-5
V gene: TRBV15
clone size: -
D gene: -
CDR3 protein: CATSRDQGDETQYF
CDR3 DNA: TGTGCCACCAGCAGAGATCAAGGGGATGAGACCCAGTACTTC

J gene: TRBJ1-3
V gene: TRBV27
clone size: -
D gene: TRBD1
CDR3 protein: CASSYSGTGGSGNTIYF
CDR3 DNA: TGTGCCAGCAGTTACTCCGGGACAGGGGGGTCAGGAAACACCATATATTTT

J gene: TRBJ2-7
V gene: TRBV9
clone size: -
D gene: TRBD2
CDR3 protein: CASSPSKGLAGYEQYF
CDR3 DNA: TGTGCCAGCAGCCCGAGTAAGGGACTAGCTGGCTACGAGCAGTACTTC

J gene: TRBJ2-7
V gene: TRBV7-8
clone size: -
D gene: TRBD2
CDR3 protein: CASSLGPAGDLYEQYF
CDR3 DNA: TGTGCCAGCAGCTTAGGGCCAGCGGGAGACCTATACGAGCAGTACTTC

J gene: TRBJ2-2
V gene: TRBV28
clone size: -
D gene: TRBD1
CDR3 protein: CASSPPGQITGELFF
CDR3 DNA: TGTGCCAGCAGTCCGCCGGGACAGATAACCGGGGAGCTGTTTTTT

J gene: TRBJ2-1
V gene: TRBV6-1
clone size: -
D gene: -
CDR3 protein: CASSEVTGVYEQFF
CDR3 DNA: TGTGCCAGCAGTGAAGTCACGGGAGTCTATGAGCAGTTCTTC

J gene: TRBJ2-1
V gene: TRBV10-1
clone size: -
D gene: TRBD2
CDR3 protein: CASSLGLAGGNEQFF
CDR3 DNA: TGCGCCAGCAGCCTTGGACTAGCGGGCGGAAATGAGCAGTTCTTC

J gene: TRBJ2-2
V gene: TRBV19
clone size: -
D gene: -
CDR3 protein: CASSIASNTGELFF
CDR3 DNA: TGTGCCAGTAGTATAGCTAGCAACACCGGGGAGCTGTTTTTT

J gene: TRBJ2-7
V gene: TRBV5-1
clone size: -
D gene: -
CDR3 protein: CASSLGGNSYEQYF
CDR3 DNA: TGCGCCAGCAGCTTGGGCGGGAACTCCTACGAGCAGTACTTC

J gene: TRBJ2-1
V gene: TRBV25-1
clone size: once
D gene: -
CDR3 protein: CASSDAGTTYNEQFF
CDR3 DNA: TGTGCCAGCAGTGATGCGGGTACTACCTACAATGAGCAGTTCTTC

J gene: TRBJ2-3
V gene: TRBV28
clone size: -
D gene: TRBD2
CDR3 protein: CASSVQLAGVAAADTQYF
CDR3 DNA: TGTGCCAGCAGCGTCCAACTAGCGGGAGTCGCCGCCGCAGATACGCAGTATTTT

J gene: TRBJ1-4
V gene: TRBV4-2
clone size: few
D gene: -
CDR3 protein: CASSQDPLGQFANEKLFF
CDR3 DNA: TGTGCCAGCAGCCAAGATCCCCTTGGACAGTTTGCTAATGAAAAACTGTTTTTT

J gene: TRBJ1-4
V gene: TRBV5-1
clone size: few
D gene: -
CDR3 protein: CASSATVGNEKLFF
CDR3 DNA: TGCGCCAGCAGCGCGACAGTTGGGAATGAAAAACTGTTTTTT

J gene: TRBJ2-3
V gene: TRBV10-2
clone size: -
D gene: TRBD2
CDR3 protein: CASRVAGGVGTDTQYF
CDR3 DNA: TGCGCCAGCAGGGTAGCGGGGGGGGTGGGCACAGATACGCAGTATTTT

J gene: TRBJ1-1
V gene: TRBV7-3
clone size: -
D gene: TRBD1
CDR3 protein: CASSPWGQGTEAFF
CDR3 DNA: TGTGCCAGCAGCCCCTGGGGACAGGGCACTGAAGCTTTCTTT